The clone carrying this T cell receptor beta chain was recorded many times. Its antigen remains unknown. This entry is derived from a study of spatial heterogeneity in lung cancer. Background on the study: The donor population consisted of over 55 patients with untreated, early-stage non-small cell lung cancer. Follow-up PBMC samples were sequenced when available, at a median of about 25 months after resection.

Germline V gene sequence: CDR1 MNHEY, CDR2 SMNVEV (reference sequence). This CDR3 has 14 amino acids. V gave up 4 bases and J gave up 1 base, with 11 bases separating them. Regarding the study as a whole: Detection of ubiquitous tumor TCRs in blood was higher at resection than follow-up.

TCRdb independently ran MiXCR on the 5' RACE reads; one entry per CDR3 protein. In the table there are around 100,000 distinct CDR3 sequences, less than 14% of which are singletons. Time point meaning: blood at routine non-recurrence follow-up after resection. This clonotype was sampled from a female donor with early-stage non-small cell lung cancer. Sequences were derived from PBMCs, sampled at follow-up. The chain links TRBV27 to TRBJ2-7; D uncertain. CDR3 loop: CASSYKADSYEQYF. The CDR3 bases are TGTGCCAGCAGTTACAAGGCGGATTCCTACGAGCAGTACTTC.